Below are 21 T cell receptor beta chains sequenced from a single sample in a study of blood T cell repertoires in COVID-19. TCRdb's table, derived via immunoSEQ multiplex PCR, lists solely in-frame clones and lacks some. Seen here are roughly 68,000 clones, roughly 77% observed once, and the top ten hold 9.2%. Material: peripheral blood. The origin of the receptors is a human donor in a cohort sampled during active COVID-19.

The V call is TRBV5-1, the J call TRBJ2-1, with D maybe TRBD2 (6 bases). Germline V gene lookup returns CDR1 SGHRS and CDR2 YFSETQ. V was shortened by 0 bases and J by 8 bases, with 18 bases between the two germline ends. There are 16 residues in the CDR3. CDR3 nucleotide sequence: TGCGCCAGCAGCTTGGCAGGAGGGAAGAGTTTTGATGAGCAGTTCTTC. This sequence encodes CASSLAGGKSFDEQFF.

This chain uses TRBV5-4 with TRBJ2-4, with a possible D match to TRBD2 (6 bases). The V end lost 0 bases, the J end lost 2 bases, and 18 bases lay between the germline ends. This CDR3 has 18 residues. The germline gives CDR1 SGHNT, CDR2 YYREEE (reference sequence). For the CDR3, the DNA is TGTGCCAGCAGCTTGGCCGTGTTGGGAGGTGGTACCAAAAACATTCAGTACTTC. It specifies CASSLAVLGGGTKNIQYF.

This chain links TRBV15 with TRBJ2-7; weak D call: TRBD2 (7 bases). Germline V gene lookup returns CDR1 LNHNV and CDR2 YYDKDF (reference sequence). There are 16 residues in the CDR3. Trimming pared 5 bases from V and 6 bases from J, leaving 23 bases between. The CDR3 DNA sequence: TGTGCCACCAGCTTCAAGGGGGGGCGGGGAACCTCCGAGCAGTACTTC. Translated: CATSFKGGRGTSEQYF.

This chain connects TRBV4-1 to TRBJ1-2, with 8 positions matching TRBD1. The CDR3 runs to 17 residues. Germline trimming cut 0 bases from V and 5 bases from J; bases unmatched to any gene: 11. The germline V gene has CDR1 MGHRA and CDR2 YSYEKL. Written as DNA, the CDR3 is TGCGCCAGCAGCCAAGAAGCCCCGGACAGGGTTTCGTATGGCTACACCTTC. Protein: CASSQEAPDRVSYGYTF.

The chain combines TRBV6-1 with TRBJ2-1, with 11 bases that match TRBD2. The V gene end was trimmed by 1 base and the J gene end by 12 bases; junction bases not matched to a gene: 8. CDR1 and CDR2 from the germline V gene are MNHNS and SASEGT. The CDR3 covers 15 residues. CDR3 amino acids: CASSEGSGRAFRQFF. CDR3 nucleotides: TGTGCCAGCAGTGAAGGTAGCGGGAGGGCCTTCAGGCAGTTCTTC.

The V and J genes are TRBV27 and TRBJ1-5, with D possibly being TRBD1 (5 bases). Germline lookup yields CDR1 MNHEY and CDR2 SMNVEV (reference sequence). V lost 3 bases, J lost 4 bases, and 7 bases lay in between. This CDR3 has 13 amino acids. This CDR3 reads CASSFRVNQPQHF. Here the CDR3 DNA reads TGTGCCAGCAGTTTCAGGGTTAATCAGCCCCAGCATTTT.

In DNA form, the CDR3 reads TGTGCCAGCAGCTTAACCCCTAGCAGCAATGAGCAGTTCTTC. Translating it yields CASSLTPSSNEQFF. The chain has TRBV7-3 and TRBJ2-1, with a possible D match to TRBD2 (5 bases). V was clipped by 0 bases and J by 6 bases, with 9 bases between them. The CDR3 has 14 residues. The germline gives CDR1 SGHTA, CDR2 FQGTGA.

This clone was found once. The CDR3 DNA reads as TGTGCCTGGAGTGGACAGGGGGCCGCTGAAGCTTTCTTT. Residues: CAWSGQGAAEAFF. The chain links TRBV30 to TRBJ1-1; 10 nucleotides align to TRBD1. Germline trimming cut 1 base from V and 6 bases from J; bases unmatched to any gene: 2. The CDR3 runs 13 residues. Germline V CDR1 and CDR2: GTSNPN, SVGIG (reference sequence).

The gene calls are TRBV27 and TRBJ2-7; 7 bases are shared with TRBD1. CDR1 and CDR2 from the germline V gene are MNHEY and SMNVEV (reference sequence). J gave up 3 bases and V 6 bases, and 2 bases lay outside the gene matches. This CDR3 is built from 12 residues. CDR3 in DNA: TGTGCCAGCAGGAACAGGGGCTACGAGCAGTACTTC. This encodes CASRNRGYEQYF.

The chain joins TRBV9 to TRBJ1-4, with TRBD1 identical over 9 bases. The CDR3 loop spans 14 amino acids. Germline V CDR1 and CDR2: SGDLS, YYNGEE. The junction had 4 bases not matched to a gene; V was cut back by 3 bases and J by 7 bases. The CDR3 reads CASSAGTGIEKLFF. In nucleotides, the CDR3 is TGTGCCAGCAGCGCAGGGACAGGGATTGAAAAACTGTTTTTT. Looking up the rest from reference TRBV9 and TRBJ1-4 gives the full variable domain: DSGVTQTPKHLITATGQRVTLRCSPRSGDLSVYWYQQSLDQGLQFLIQYYNGEERAKGNILERFSAQQFPDLHSELNLSSLELGDSALYFCASSAGTGIEKLFFGSGTQLSVL.

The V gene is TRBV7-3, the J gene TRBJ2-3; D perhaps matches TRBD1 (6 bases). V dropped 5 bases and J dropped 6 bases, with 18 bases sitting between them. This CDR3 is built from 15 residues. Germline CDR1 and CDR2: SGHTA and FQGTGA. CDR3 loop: CASSPRGLQGDTQYF. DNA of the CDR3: TGTGCCAGCAGCCCACGCGGCCTGCAGGGGGATACGCAGTATTTT.

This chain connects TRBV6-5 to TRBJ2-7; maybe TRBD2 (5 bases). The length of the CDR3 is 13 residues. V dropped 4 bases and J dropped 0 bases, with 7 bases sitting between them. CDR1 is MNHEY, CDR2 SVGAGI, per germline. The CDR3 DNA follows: TGTGCCAGCAGTTTGGGGAGCTCCTACGAGCAGTACTTC. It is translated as CASSLGSSYEQYF.

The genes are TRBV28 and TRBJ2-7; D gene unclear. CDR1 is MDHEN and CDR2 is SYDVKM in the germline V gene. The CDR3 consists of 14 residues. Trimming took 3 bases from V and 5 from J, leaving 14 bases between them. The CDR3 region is CASSLVASLNEQYF. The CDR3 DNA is TGTGCCAGCAGTTTGGTGGCCTCCTTAAACGAGCAGTACTTC.

The CDR3 region has the DNA TGTGCCAGCAGCGCCCGACAGGGGGCGACCGGGGAGCTGTTTTTT. Protein product: CASSARQGATGELFF. This chain uses TRBV6-5 with TRBJ2-2; TRBD1 aligns across 10 bases. The germline V gene has CDR1 MNHEY and CDR2 SVGAGI. The V and J ends lost 6 bases and 5 bases, in that order; junction bases with no gene match: 6. The CDR3 runs to 15 residues.

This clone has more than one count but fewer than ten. The CDR3, as DNA: TGTGCCACCAGTGATCAGGATCAGCCCCAGCATTTT. Translation: CATSDQDQPQHF. V usage is TRBV24-1 and J usage is TRBJ1-5; D remains ambiguous. CDR3 length: 12 residues. Trimming cost V 3 bases and J 5 bases, with 4 bases left between them. The germline CDR1 and CDR2 sequences are KGHDR and SFDVKD.

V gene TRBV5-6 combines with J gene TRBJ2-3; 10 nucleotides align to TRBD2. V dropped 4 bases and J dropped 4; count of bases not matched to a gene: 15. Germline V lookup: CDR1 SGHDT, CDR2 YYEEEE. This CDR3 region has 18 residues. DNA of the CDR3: TGTGCCAGCAGCCCGGGACTAGCGAGAGGCCCACTAGCAGATACGCAGTATTTT. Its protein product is CASSPGLARGPLADTQYF.

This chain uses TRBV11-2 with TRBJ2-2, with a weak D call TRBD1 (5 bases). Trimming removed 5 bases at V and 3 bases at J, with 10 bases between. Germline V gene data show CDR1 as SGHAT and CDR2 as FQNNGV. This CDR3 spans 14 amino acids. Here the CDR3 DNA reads TGTGCCAGCAGCAGACAGTTGGACACCGGGGAGCTGTTTTTT. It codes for CASSRQLDTGELFF.

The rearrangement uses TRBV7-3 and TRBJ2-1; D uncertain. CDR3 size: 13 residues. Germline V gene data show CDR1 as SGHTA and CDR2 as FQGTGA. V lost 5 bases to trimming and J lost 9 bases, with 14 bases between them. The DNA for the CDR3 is TGTGCCAGCAGCCTACGCTACGGTGGTGAGCAGTTCTTC. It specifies CASSLRYGGEQFF.

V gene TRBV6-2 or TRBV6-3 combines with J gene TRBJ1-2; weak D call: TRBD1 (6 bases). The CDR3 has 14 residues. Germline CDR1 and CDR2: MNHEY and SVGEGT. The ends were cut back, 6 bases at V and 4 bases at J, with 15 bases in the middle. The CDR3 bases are TGTGCCAGCAGCCCCGGCGGGGGCGGCTATGGCTACACCTTC. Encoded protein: CASSPGGGGYGYTF.

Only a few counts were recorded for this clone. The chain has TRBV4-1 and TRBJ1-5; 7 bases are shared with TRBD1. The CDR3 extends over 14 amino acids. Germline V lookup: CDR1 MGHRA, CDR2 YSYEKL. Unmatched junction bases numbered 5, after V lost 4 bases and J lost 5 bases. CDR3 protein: CASSPQGGDQPQHF. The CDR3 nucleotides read TGCGCCAGCAGCCCCCAGGGGGGCGATCAGCCCCAGCATTTT.

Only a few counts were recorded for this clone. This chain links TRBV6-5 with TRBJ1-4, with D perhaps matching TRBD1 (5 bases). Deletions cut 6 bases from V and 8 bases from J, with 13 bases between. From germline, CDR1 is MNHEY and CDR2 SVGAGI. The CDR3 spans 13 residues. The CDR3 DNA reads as TGTGCCAGCAGCATTATAAGGGGCGAAAAACTGTTTTTT. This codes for CASSIIRGEKLFF.